These 31 T cell receptor beta chains originate from one sample sequenced in a study of response to subunit inactivated influenza vaccine (dated by TCRdb to the late 2010s). The library relied on RT-PCR. Instrument used: Illumina HiSeq 2500. Starting from the raw public reads, TCRdb applied fastp trimming at Q25, assembled clones with MiXCR and retained in-frame beta chains. All rows with the same CDR3 protein become a single entry with the most common DNA and genes. Recorded for this sample are over 150,000 distinct CDR3 sequences; 9.5% to 12% of them occurred a single time. The leading ten clones occupy about 40% of the sample. The source was CD8+ T cells sorted from PBMCs, collected less than 30 months after vaccination. All receptors come from a man aged 45-69 years who received an inactivated influenza vaccine. Donor details come from another sample of the same person, matched by shared clones.

Turning to this clonotype: A much larger clone lies a single base off, so this may be a read error. The V and J genes are TRBV28 and TRBJ1-4; D gene unclear. The germline V gene encodes CDR1 MDHEN and CDR2 SYDVKM. The CDR3 is 17 amino acids. This chain's CDR3 is CASSLSETTVYNEKLLF. The CDR3 coding sequence is TGTGCCAGCAGTTTATCCGAAACTACCGTATATAATGAAAAACTGTTATTT.

The V call is TRBV6-1, the J call TRBJ2-1; perhaps TRBD2 as D (6 bases). This CDR3 region has 16 residues. Germline values: CDR1 MNHNS, CDR2 SASEGT. Trimming pared 6 bases from V and 7 bases from J, leaving 22 bases between. The CDR3 nucleotides are TGTGCCAGCAGCCATTTCCCTGGGAGGACCTTAAATGAGCAGTTCTTC. Translated: CASSHFPGRTLNEQFF.

This chain links TRBV20-1 with TRBJ2-1, with 7 positions matching TRBD2. Per the germline V gene, CDR1 is DFQATT and CDR2 is SNEGSKA (reference sequence). CDR3 size: 15 residues. Trimming cost V 3 bases and J 2 bases; bases outside gene matches: 7. The CDR3 here is CSASGSGLPYNEQFF. The CDR3 DNA reads as TGCAGTGCTAGCGGTAGCGGGCTTCCCTACAATGAGCAGTTCTTC.

The chain carries TRBV6-1 and TRBJ2-5; no reliable D call. The CDR3 is made up of 14 amino acids. Deletions cut 7 bases from V and 5 bases from J, with 17 bases between. Germline V lookup: CDR1 MNHNS, CDR2 SASEGT. As DNA, the CDR3 is TGTGCCAGCACAAAGGCAGGTTCGTGGGAGACCCAGTACTTC. As protein: CASTKAGSWETQYF.

This clonotype was picked up a small number of times. This chain uses TRBV5-1 with TRBJ2-7; 10 bases agree with TRBD2. From germline, CDR1 is SGHRS and CDR2 YFSETQ. The trim removed 4 bases at V and 6 bases at J, leaving 7 bases unmatched. The CDR3 totals 14 residues. The CDR3 reads CASSASSGGIEQYF. The CDR3 DNA sequence: TGCGCCAGCAGCGCGTCTAGCGGGGGCATCGAGCAGTACTTC.

This clonotype was observed at least ten times. The rearrangement joins TRBV12-3 or TRBV12-4 to TRBJ2-3; D remains unclear. The V end lost 7 bases, the J end lost 0 bases, and 5 bases lay between the germline ends. The CDR3 is 12 amino acids. CDR3 sequence reads: CASKSSTDTQYF. Written as DNA, the CDR3 is TGTGCCAGCAAGAGCAGCACAGATACGCAGTATTTT.

This clonotype was observed at least ten times. The CDR3 DNA is TGCAGTGCTCCTCGGACTAGCGGGAGCGCAGGTGAGCAGTTCTTC. Its translation: CSAPRTSGSAGEQFF. The rearrangement joins TRBV20-1 to TRBJ2-1; TRBD2 matches 13 bases. CDR1 and CDR2 (germline): DFQATT, SNEGSKA (reference sequence). Trimming at V came to 5 bases and at J to 9 bases, leaving 10 bases not matched to a gene. The CDR3 is 15 residues long.

The table lists this clonotype with many counts. The rearrangement links TRBV7-9 to TRBJ2-7; tentative D call: TRBD1 (5 bases). CDR3 length: 14 residues. Germline CDR1 and CDR2: SEHNR and FQNEAQ (reference sequence). The V gene lost 5 bases and the J gene lost 3 bases, with 14 bases spanning the gap. The CDR3 reads CASSPQGQIYEQYF. The CDR3 coding sequence is TGTGCCAGCAGCCCCCAAGGACAAATCTACGAGCAGTACTTC.

In this sample, this clonotype turned up a few times. The chain is built from TRBV28 and TRBJ2-5, with D perhaps TRBD2 (6 bases). This CDR3 contains 14 residues. Germline V gives CDR1 MDHEN, CDR2 SYDVKM. The ends were cut back, 3 bases at V and 5 bases at J, with 13 bases in the middle. Written as DNA, the CDR3 is TGTGCCAGCAGTTTTTTCGGGAGCGGGGAGACCCAGTACTTC. It codes for CASSFFGSGETQYF. Together with reference TRBV28 and TRBJ2-5, the CDR3 gives the full variable domain: DVKVTQSSRYLVKRTGEKVFLECVQDMDHENMFWYRQDPGLGLRLIYFSYDVKMKEKGDIPEGYSVSREKKERFSLILESASTNQTSMYLCASSFFGSGETQYFGPGTRLLVL.

This clonotype has ten or more counts. The chain links TRBV5-6 to TRBJ2-7, with D unclear. This CDR3 comprises 12 residues. V shed 4 bases and J shed 7 bases, with 12 bases lying between them. Per germline, CDR1 SGHDT and CDR2 YYEEEE. The CDR3 DNA is TGTGCCAGCAGCATAGGGTTAGGGGAGCAGTACTTC. It encodes CASSIGLGEQYF.

The rearrangement uses TRBV20-1 and TRBJ2-7; D gene ambiguous. V was shortened by 0 bases and J by 5 bases, with 17 bases between the two germline ends. CDR3 length: 15 amino acids. The germline V gene encodes CDR1 DFQATT and CDR2 SNEGSKA (reference sequence). Written as DNA, the CDR3 is TGCAGTGCTAGAGATATCCGACACCGGGCCCACGAGCAGTACTTC. It specifies CSARDIRHRAHEQYF.

There are a few counts of this clonotype. The chain's CDR3 is CATSSSLAYEQYF. The CDR3 bases are TGTGCCACCAGCAGCTCTTTGGCTTACGAGCAGTACTTC. The rearrangement joins TRBV15 to TRBJ2-7; D gene ambiguous. Germline CDR1 is LNHNV and CDR2 is YYDKDF (reference sequence). The germline V and J ends were trimmed by 3 bases and 4 bases, with 10 bases remaining between them. The CDR3 length is 13 residues.

The chain links TRBV6-1 to TRBJ2-5; 14 bases fit TRBD2. Per germline, CDR1 MNHNS and CDR2 SASEGT. With V trimmed by 6 bases and J by 5 bases, 5 bases remained unmatched. CDR3 length: 15 residues. The CDR3 protein is CASRGLAGGRETQYF. The DNA of the CDR3 is TGTGCCAGCAGAGGACTAGCGGGGGGAAGGGAGACCCAGTACTTC.

The V and J genes are TRBV6-2 or TRBV6-3 and TRBJ2-2; 13 bases map to TRBD2. This CDR3 is 15 amino acids long. Losses at the gene ends were 10 bases for V and 1 base for J; bases not matched to a gene: 3. The germline V gene encodes CDR1 MNHEY and CDR2 SVGEGT. CDR3 in DNA: TGTGCCACGGGACTAGCGGGGATGAACACCGGGGAGCTGTTTTTT. This translates into CATGLAGMNTGELFF.

V usage is TRBV9 and J usage is TRBJ1-2; 10 bases map to TRBD1. From germline, CDR1 is SGDLS and CDR2 YYNGEE. V lost 4 bases to trimming and J lost 0 bases; unmatched junction nucleotides: 3. The CDR3 covers 15 residues. CDR3 sequence: CASSPGTGANYGYTF. In DNA, the CDR3 is TGTGCCAGCAGCCCTGGGACAGGGGCTAACTATGGCTACACCTTC.

This clonotype was found a few times. CDR3 nucleotides: TGTGCCAGCAGCCGTTGGGGTGGCACTGAAGCTTTCTTT. Translated: CASSRWGGTEAFF. The rearrangement links TRBV6-2 or TRBV6-3 to TRBJ1-1; D gene ambiguous. Germline lookup yields CDR1 MNHEY and CDR2 SVGEGT. The ends were cut back, 6 bases at V and 4 bases at J, with 12 bases in the middle. The CDR3 spans 13 residues.

The rearrangement joins TRBV7-9 to TRBJ1-1; 7 bases agree with TRBD1. The CDR3 is 15 residues long. Looked up from germline, CDR1 is SEHNR and CDR2 is FQNEAQ (reference sequence). The junction had 7 bases not matched to a gene; V was cut back by 5 bases and J by 1 base. This CDR3 reads CASSPTTGQNTEAFF. CDR3 coding DNA: TGTGCCAGCAGCCCAACGACAGGGCAGAACACTGAAGCTTTCTTT.

This clonotype showed up just a few times. The chain is built from TRBV9 and TRBJ2-3; D may be TRBD1 (6 bases). Germline V gives CDR1 SGDLS, CDR2 YYNGEE. There are 16 residues in the CDR3. The germline V and J ends were trimmed by 4 bases and 4 bases, with 19 bases remaining between them. The CDR3 here is CASSLAETRGADTQYF. CDR3 bases: TGTGCCAGCAGCCTAGCCGAAACCAGGGGCGCAGATACGCAGTATTTT. Variable domain in full (rest from reference TRBV9 and TRBJ2-3): DSGVTQTPKHLITATGQRVTLRCSPRSGDLSVYWYQQSLDQGLQFLIQYYNGEERAKGNILERFSAQQFPDLHSELNLSSLELGDSALYFCASSLAETRGADTQYFGPGTRLTVL.

This clonotype was observed at least ten times. The J gene is TRBJ1-3, the V gene TRBV4-3, with a tentative D call TRBD1 (6 bases). The germline V gene encodes CDR1 LGHNA and CDR2 YSLEER. The CDR3 length is 16 residues. The ends were cut back, 4 bases at V and 0 bases at J, with 13 bases in the middle. CDR3 sequence reads: CASSPGTYSSGNTIYF. CDR3 nucleotides: TGCGCCAGCAGCCCCGGGACATATAGCTCTGGAAACACCATATATTTT.

The chain combines TRBV12-3 or TRBV12-4 with TRBJ2-1; a weak D match, TRBD2 (5 bases). V was clipped by 5 bases and J by 5 bases, with 10 bases between them. This CDR3 spans 13 amino acids. CDR3 sequence reads: CASSPTRHNEQFF. DNA of the CDR3: TGTGCCAGCAGTCCTACTAGGCACAATGAGCAGTTCTTC.

The rearrangement joins TRBV20-1 to TRBJ2-1, with 13 positions matching TRBD2. Germline trimming cut 3 bases from V and 8 bases from J; bases unmatched to any gene: 13. The CDR3 is 17 amino acids. CDR1 DFQATT and CDR2 SNEGSKA come from the germline V gene (reference sequence). The CDR3 sequence is CSASWTSGSVVFDEQFF. The CDR3 DNA reads TGCAGTGCTAGTTGGACTAGCGGGAGTGTTGTTTTCGATGAGCAGTTCTTC.

This chain links TRBV28 with TRBJ1-2, with TRBD1 identical over 8 bases. V lost 5 bases to trimming and J lost 5 bases; unmatched junction nucleotides: 7. The CDR3 is 14 amino acids. Germline CDR1 MDHEN, CDR2 SYDVKM. The CDR3 sequence: CASSLRTGIYGYTF. As DNA, the CDR3 is TGTGCCAGCAGTCTTCGGACAGGGATTTATGGCTACACCTTC.

This clonotype was recorded many times. The V call is TRBV27, the J call TRBJ2-7, with TRBD2 matching over 10 bases. V gave up 5 bases and J gave up 3 bases; unmatched junction bases: 10. CDR1 and CDR2 (germline): MNHEY, SMNVEV (reference sequence). The CDR3 sequence is 16 residues long. As DNA, the CDR3 is TGTGCCAGCAGTCCCACTGGTAGCGGGAGGTTCTACGAGCAGTACTTC. Translated, it gives CASSPTGSGRFYEQYF.

This clonotype was detected ten times or more. The chain carries TRBV12-5 and TRBJ2-3; D ambiguous. The CDR3 has 20 amino acids. Germline V gene lookup returns CDR1 LGHNT and CDR2 FRNRAP. The germline V and J ends were trimmed by 0 bases and 0 bases, with 22 bases remaining between them. The CDR3: CASGLVLPRVVQPSTDTQYF. The DNA of the CDR3 is TGTGCTAGTGGTTTGGTCCTCCCACGAGTCGTACAGCCTAGCACAGATACGCAGTATTTT.

This clonotype has a handful of counts. This chain uses TRBV28 with TRBJ2-7, with D possibly being TRBD2 (5 bases). Germline CDR1 and CDR2: MDHEN and SYDVKM. This CDR3 comprises 12 residues. Trimming pared 3 bases from V and 3 bases from J, leaving 6 bases between. CDR3 protein: CASSFDYYEQYF. The CDR3 DNA reads as TGTGCCAGCAGTTTTGACTACTACGAGCAGTACTTC.

This clonotype was counted a few times. The J gene is TRBJ2-1, the V gene TRBV5-1; D uncertain. Germline CDR1 reads SGHRS; CDR2 reads YFSETQ. The CDR3 runs to 16 residues. Trimming cost V 7 bases and J 4 bases, with 21 bases left between them. The CDR3 is CASCEFAGSSYNEQFF. Written as DNA, the CDR3 is TGCGCCAGCTGCGAATTCGCAGGATCTTCTTACAATGAGCAGTTCTTC.

J is TRBJ2-7 and V is TRBV15; a possible D gene is TRBD2 (6 bases). The CDR3 loop spans 15 amino acids. The V end lost 5 bases, the J end lost 6 bases, and 20 bases lay between the germline ends. Germline CDR1 and CDR2: LNHNV and YYDKDF (reference sequence). The CDR3 region is CATSAQEGGPFEQYF. The CDR3 DNA reads as TGTGCCACCAGCGCCCAGGAGGGAGGCCCCTTCGAGCAGTACTTC.

This clonotype was found a few times. This chain joins TRBV12-3 or TRBV12-4 and TRBJ2-6; 9 positions agree with TRBD2. The length of the CDR3 is 17 residues. The junction had 6 bases not matched to a gene; V was cut back by 6 bases and J by 0 bases. The CDR3 here is CASRKTSGYSGANVLTF. CDR3 DNA: TGTGCCAGCAGGAAGACTAGCGGTTACTCTGGGGCCAACGTCCTGACTTTC.

V gene TRBV20-1 combines with J gene TRBJ2-7; 9 bases align to TRBD2. There are 15 residues in the CDR3. Germline V gene data show CDR1 as DFQATT and CDR2 as SNEGSKA (reference sequence). V was pared by 2 bases and J by 3 bases, with 8 bases of the junction left unmatched. The DNA for the CDR3 is TGCAGTGCTAGAACTGATAGCGGGGGAATCTACGAGCAGTACTTC. The encoded protein is CSARTDSGGIYEQYF.

This clonotype was seen at least ten times. The chain recombines TRBV7-6 with TRBJ2-1, with 12 bases lining up with TRBD2. Germline-derived CDR1 and CDR2 are SGHVS and FNYEAQ. The CDR3 totals 16 residues. J lost 5 bases, V lost 3 bases, and 5 bases had no gene match. This CDR3 is CASSLTSGGLNNEQFF. DNA for the CDR3: TGTGCCAGCAGCTTGACTAGCGGGGGCCTAAACAATGAGCAGTTCTTC.

This clonotype was seen more than once but under ten times. This rearrangement joins TRBV20-1 to TRBJ2-7, with TRBD2 as a possible D gene (7 bases). The CDR3 runs to 14 residues. The V and J ends lost 4 bases and 2 bases respectively, with 15 bases between them. Germline V CDR1 and CDR2: DFQATT, SNEGSKA (reference sequence). The CDR3 loop is CSANGGGDTYEQYF. The CDR3 coding sequence is TGCAGTGCTAATGGCGGGGGCGACACCTACGAGCAGTACTTC.